This T cell receptor (beta chain) was sequenced in a study of cytomegalovirus exposure and HLA in healthy donors. In regard to this clone: Its antigen is not identified.

The V gene's germline CDR1 is SGHTA and CDR2 FQGNSA. The CDR3 spans 17 residues. V gave up 2 bases and J gave up 9 bases; unmatched junction bases: 14. Study-level results: A later analysis showed that HLA-associated TCR beta chains had undergone more clonal expansion than equally common others. Altogether, around 160 TCR beta chains were recorded as cytomegalovirus-associated. As a later analysis revealed, the rate of TCR association differed by HLA locus, with DRB1 most and HLA-C fewest. Most observed TCR sequences were rare, whereas some public TCRs were detected in many donors.

The PCR had 60 Vbeta and 13 Jbeta primers. Using immunoSEQ multiplex PCR, the repertoire was profiled, and TCRdb retains in-frame clones only, with some absent. This table has 110,000 to 150,000 clones, about 80% appearing once. The V and J genes are TRBV7-2 and TRBJ2-5; TRBD1 matches at 11 bases. The sample consisted of PBMCs. This TCR was recovered from a female donor in good health and CMV-seronegative. The CDR3 coding sequence is TGTGCCAGCAGCTTACCGACGGGACAGGGGGTCTTTAAGGCCCAGTACTTC. Protein: CASSLPTGQGVFKAQYF.